Listed below are T cell receptor beta chains from one sample, sequenced in a study of response to subunit inactivated influenza vaccine. TCRdb reanalysed the RT-PCR reads using MiXCR and keeps one entry per CDR3 protein. The table has 600,000 to 700,000 distinct CDR3 sequences, approximately 15% seen once. Sequencing was performed on PBMCs from blood, taken 14 to 15 days before vaccination. The receptor set was obtained from a man between 50 and 59 years old who received an inactivated influenza vaccine. The CDR3 runs from the conserved cysteine through the conserved F or W. D genes are given only for firm matches. Size values are once, few and many counts, or a class for expanded clones, and some rows have none.

D: -
J: TRBJ2-3
V: TRBV7-2
size: -
DNA: TGTGCCAGCAGCTTAATGGCAGCTGGGGGCACAGATACGCAGTATTTT
CDR3: CASSLMAAGGTDTQYF

D: -
J: TRBJ2-2
V: TRBV5-1
size: -
DNA: TGCGCCAGCAGCTTGGCCATGGGTGACACCGGGGAGCTGTTTTTT
CDR3: CASSLAMGDTGELFF

D: -
J: TRBJ2-1
V: TRBV6-9
size: many
DNA: TGTGCCAGCAGTTATTCGGGAGTGGACTACAATGAGCAGTTCTTC
CDR3: CASSYSGVDYNEQFF

D: -
J: TRBJ1-1
V: TRBV6-5
size: -
DNA: TGTGCCAGCAGACTACTGAGGAACACTGAAGCTTTCTTT
CDR3: CASRLLRNTEAFF

D: TRBD2
J: TRBJ2-3
V: TRBV20-1
size: -
DNA: TGCTGTGCTAGAGAGGGACTAGTCCCCAGCACAGATACGCAGTATTTT
CDR3: CCAREGLVPSTDTQYF

D: -
J: TRBJ2-7
V: TRBV9
size: -
DNA: TGTGCCAGCAGTGCATTCCTGGGCAGCGGCGAGCAGTACTTC
CDR3: CASSAFLGSGEQYF

D: TRBD2
J: TRBJ2-3
V: TRBV2
size: few
DNA: TGTGCCAGCAGAGAAGGACTAGCGGGAGATACGCAGTATTTT
CDR3: CASREGLAGDTQYF

D: -
J: TRBJ2-3
V: TRBV5-6
size: -
DNA: TGTGCCAGCAGCCCTGTGGGGGGGGCGTTGGATACGCAGTATTTT
CDR3: CASSPVGGALDTQYF

D: -
J: TRBJ2-7
V: TRBV16
size: -
DNA: TGTGCCAGCAGCCAATCACGGATGAGAAACGAGCAGTACTTC
CDR3: CASSQSRMRNEQYF

D: -
J: TRBJ1-2
V: TRBV29-1
size: -
DNA: TGCAGCGTTGAATTTAGTGACGGACGGCGGGGCTACACCTTC
CDR3: CSVEFSDGRRGYTF

D: -
J: TRBJ2-1
V: TRBV29-1
size: few
DNA: TGCAGCGTTCTCTTGGGGAGCTCCTACAATGAGCAGTTCTTC
CDR3: CSVLLGSSYNEQFF

D: -
J: TRBJ2-3
V: TRBV20-1
size: few
DNA: TGCAGTGCCCCGCCCCAGCTAGCGCCCGAGTTGCATACGCAGTATTTT
CDR3: CSAPPQLAPELHTQYF

D: -
J: TRBJ2-5
V: TRBV7-9
size: -
DNA: TGTGCCAGCAGCCTCCAGCTCGAGACCCAGTACTTC
CDR3: CASSLQLETQYF

D: -
J: TRBJ2-2
V: TRBV4-1
size: -
DNA: TGCGCCAGCAGCCAGGATGCCGGGGCAAGAGGTCCCGGGGAGCTGTTTTTT
CDR3: CASSQDAGARGPGELFF

D: -
J: TRBJ2-1
V: TRBV21-1
size: -
DNA: TGTGCCAGCTGGGGGGAGGGGGTCTCCTACAATGAGCAGTTCTTC
CDR3: CASWGEGVSYNEQFF

D: -
J: TRBJ2-3
V: TRBV7-9
size: -
DNA: TGTGCCAGCAAGGGGGTGATGGGAACAGATACGCAGTATTTT
CDR3: CASKGVMGTDTQYF

D: -
J: TRBJ2-7
V: TRBV11-2
size: -
DNA: TGTGCCAGCAGCTTAGGAGTGTACAACTACTACGAGCAGTACTTC
CDR3: CASSLGVYNYYEQYF

D: -
J: TRBJ2-1
V: TRBV7-9
size: -
DNA: TGTGCCAGCAGCTTAAGGTTGCTGGAGCAGTTCTTC
CDR3: CASSLRLLEQFF

D: -
J: TRBJ2-1
V: TRBV4-3
size: many
DNA: TGCGCCAGCAGCCAAGAAGGGCTAGCTCGTAGCAATGAGCAGTTCTTC
CDR3: CASSQEGLARSNEQFF

D: -
J: TRBJ1-1
V: TRBV12-3/TRBV12-4
size: -
DNA: TGTGCCAGCAGTTCCCGGAGTGGGGCCTCGAGAGGTTTCTTT
CDR3: CASSSRSGASRGFF

D: -
J: TRBJ1-5
V: TRBV7-9
size: few
DNA: TGTGCCAGCAGCTTAGCCGTATGGGGAACGGATCAGCCCCAGCATTTT
CDR3: CASSLAVWGTDQPQHF

D: TRBD1
J: TRBJ2-5
V: TRBV5-4
size: -
DNA: TGTGCCAGCAGCTTGGAAGGGGCCAGGGGGCAAGAGACCCAGTACTTC
CDR3: CASSLEGARGQETQYF

D: -
J: TRBJ1-1
V: TRBV29-1
size: many
DNA: TGCAGCGTTGAGGGGGCCCGGAACACTGAAGCTTTCTTT
CDR3: CSVEGARNTEAFF

D: -
J: TRBJ2-2
V: TRBV5-1
size: many
DNA: TGCGCCAGCAGCTTGTCCGAAGCCGGGGAGCTGTTTTTT
CDR3: CASSLSEAGELFF

D: TRBD1
J: TRBJ1-1
V: TRBV10-3
size: few
DNA: TGTGCCATCAGTGACAGGGGGGGATTGAACACTGAAGCTTTCTTT
CDR3: CAISDRGGLNTEAFF

D: -
J: TRBJ2-1
V: TRBV5-1
size: -
DNA: TGCGCCAGCAGACCTGGGGCGGGAAGTGGTAATGAGCAGTTCTTC
CDR3: CASRPGAGSGNEQFF

D: TRBD1
J: TRBJ2-1
V: TRBV10-2
size: few
DNA: TGCGCCAGCAGTGAGCAGGGGGTGTATAATGAGCAGTTCTTC
CDR3: CASSEQGVYNEQFF

D: -
J: TRBJ2-7
V: TRBV7-9
size: -
DNA: TGTGCCAGCAGCTTGCCTTCGAATCGGCCGTCCTACGAGCAGTACTTC
CDR3: CASSLPSNRPSYEQYF

D: TRBD1
J: TRBJ2-3
V: TRBV7-9
size: -
DNA: TGTGCCAGCAGGTTGACAGGGAGAGATACGCAGTATTTT
CDR3: CASRLTGRDTQYF

D: TRBD1
J: TRBJ1-2
V: TRBV5-4
size: -
DNA: TGTGCCAGCAGCTCAGGACAGGGTTATGATGGCTACACCTTC
CDR3: CASSSGQGYDGYTF

D: TRBD1
J: TRBJ2-1
V: TRBV3-1
size: -
DNA: TGTGCCAGCAGCCAAGATCTCCGCAGGGGGTTCAACCCCGTCTCCTACAATGAGCAGTTCTTC
CDR3: CASSQDLRRGFNPVSYNEQFF

D: -
J: TRBJ1-1
V: TRBV19
size: few
DNA: TGTGCCAGTAGTATAGATACAGGTTTGAACACTGAAGCTTTCTTT
CDR3: CASSIDTGLNTEAFF

D: -
J: TRBJ1-5
V: TRBV12-3/TRBV12-4
size: many
DNA: TGTGCCAGCAGTCTCCGTTTAGGTAGCAATCAGCCCCAGCATTTT
CDR3: CASSLRLGSNQPQHF

D: -
J: TRBJ1-2
V: TRBV12-3/TRBV12-4
size: -
DNA: TGTGCCAGCAGCCACCACCAGGCCTACACCTTC
CDR3: CASSHHQAYTF

D: -
J: TRBJ2-2
V: TRBV6-5
size: few
DNA: TGTGCCAGCAGATTAATAAGGGCCGGGGAGCTGTTTTTT
CDR3: CASRLIRAGELFF

D: TRBD1
J: TRBJ2-2
V: TRBV12-3/TRBV12-4
size: few
DNA: TGTGCCAGCAATAACAGGGGGTTCACCGGGGAGCTGTTTTTT
CDR3: CASNNRGFTGELFF

D: TRBD1
J: TRBJ1-3
V: TRBV7-9
size: few
DNA: TGTGCCAGCAGCCCCCAGGGGGACACCATATATTTT
CDR3: CASSPQGDTIYF

D: -
J: TRBJ1-3
V: TRBV12-3/TRBV12-4
size: few
DNA: TGTGCCAGCAGGCCCGCAGGGAGTGGAAACACCATATATTTT
CDR3: CASRPAGSGNTIYF

D: TRBD2
J: TRBJ2-1
V: TRBV30
size: -
DNA: TGTGCCTGGCCCTCTTCGGGGCGGGAGAATGCCAATGAGCAGTTCTTC
CDR3: CAWPSSGRENANEQFF

D: -
J: TRBJ2-1
V: TRBV27
size: -
DNA: TGTGCCAGCATAGGCAGATACAATGAGCAGTTCTTC
CDR3: CASIGRYNEQFF

D: -
J: TRBJ2-7
V: TRBV6-5
size: -
DNA: TGTGCCAGCAGAGACACCTACGAGCAGTACTTC
CDR3: CASRDTYEQYF

D: TRBD1
J: TRBJ2-7
V: TRBV12-3/TRBV12-4
size: many
DNA: TGTGCCAGCAGTTTAACGACAGGGATATACGAGCAGTACTTC
CDR3: CASSLTTGIYEQYF

D: -
J: TRBJ1-2
V: TRBV5-1
size: many
DNA: TGCGCCAGCAGAAAGACACCAGGGAACTATGGCTACACCTTC
CDR3: CASRKTPGNYGYTF

D: TRBD1
J: TRBJ2-1
V: TRBV18
size: few
DNA: TGTGCCAGCTCATCCGGACAGGGGAGGAGGAACAATGAGCAGTTCTTC
CDR3: CASSSGQGRRNNEQFF

D: TRBD2
J: TRBJ2-1
V: TRBV9
size: few
DNA: TGTGCCAGCAGCGTAGGGGGAATAGCGGGAGGGCCCCACAATGAGCAGTTCTTC
CDR3: CASSVGGIAGGPHNEQFF

D: -
J: TRBJ2-1
V: TRBV9
size: -
DNA: TGTGCCAGCAGCGTAGCGGCCCTAAGGGCGAGCAATGAGCAGTTCTTC
CDR3: CASSVAALRASNEQFF

D: -
J: TRBJ2-3
V: TRBV7-2
size: -
DNA: TGTGCCAGCAGCAACCAAGCGGGCACAGATACGCAGTATTTT
CDR3: CASSNQAGTDTQYF

D: -
J: TRBJ2-2
V: TRBV9
size: -
DNA: TGTGCCAGCAGCGTAGCTTTTGGGGGCACCTCCGGGGAGCTGTTTTTT
CDR3: CASSVAFGGTSGELFF

D: TRBD2
J: TRBJ2-1
V: TRBV28
size: few
DNA: TGTGCCAGCCTCCCTAGCGGTCCCTACAATGAGCAGTTCTTC
CDR3: CASLPSGPYNEQFF

D: -
J: TRBJ2-1
V: TRBV20-1
size: few
DNA: TGCAGTGCTAGAGAAGAGGAGCAGTTCTTC
CDR3: CSAREEEQFF

D: -
J: TRBJ2-5
V: TRBV7-8
size: -
DNA: TGTGCCAGCAGCTTAACCCTAGGTTGGGAACAAGAGACCCAGTACTTC
CDR3: CASSLTLGWEQETQYF

D: TRBD1
J: TRBJ2-5
V: TRBV10-3
size: -
DNA: TGTGCCATCAGTGGACAGGGCGCCGATGAGACCCAGTACTTC
CDR3: CAISGQGADETQYF

D: TRBD2
J: TRBJ2-2
V: TRBV5-6
size: many
DNA: TGTGCCAGCAGCGGCACGGGACTAGCGGGAGAGGGCACCGGGGAGCTGTTTTTT
CDR3: CASSGTGLAGEGTGELFF

D: -
J: TRBJ2-3
V: TRBV27
size: -
DNA: TGTGCCAGCAGTTCCGGGACCGTTCAGTATTTT
CDR3: CASSSGTVQYF

D: -
J: TRBJ1-5
V: TRBV10-3
size: -
DNA: TGTGCCATCAGTGAGTCTTGGAACCTGGGACGGTCCAATCAGCCCCAGCATTTT
CDR3: CAISESWNLGRSNQPQHF

D: -
J: TRBJ2-1
V: TRBV4-2
size: many
DNA: TGTGCCAGCAGCCCTCACCGGGACGGATACAATGAGCAGTTCTTC
CDR3: CASSPHRDGYNEQFF

D: -
J: TRBJ1-4
V: TRBV4-1
size: once
DNA: TGCGCCAGCAGCCAAGAAGGGGGAAGAATGGGCGAAAAACTGTTTTTT
CDR3: CASSQEGGRMGEKLFF